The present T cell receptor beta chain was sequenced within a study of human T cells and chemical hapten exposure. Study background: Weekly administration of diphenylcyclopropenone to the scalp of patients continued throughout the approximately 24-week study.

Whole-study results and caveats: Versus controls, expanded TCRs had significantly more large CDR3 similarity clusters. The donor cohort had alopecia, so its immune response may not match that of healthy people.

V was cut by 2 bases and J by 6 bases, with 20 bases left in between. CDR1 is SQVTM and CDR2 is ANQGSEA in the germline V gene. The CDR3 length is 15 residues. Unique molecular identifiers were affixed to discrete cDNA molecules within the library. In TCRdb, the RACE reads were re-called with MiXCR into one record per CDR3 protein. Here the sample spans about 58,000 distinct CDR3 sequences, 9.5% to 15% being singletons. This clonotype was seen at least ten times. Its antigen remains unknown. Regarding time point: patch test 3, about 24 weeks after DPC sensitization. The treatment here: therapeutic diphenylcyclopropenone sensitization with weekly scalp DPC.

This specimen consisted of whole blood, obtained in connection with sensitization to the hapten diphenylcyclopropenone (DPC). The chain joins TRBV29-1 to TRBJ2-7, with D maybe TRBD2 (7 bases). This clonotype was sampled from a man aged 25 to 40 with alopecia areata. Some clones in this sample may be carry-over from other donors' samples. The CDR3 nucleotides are TGCAGCGTTGAACGCCTGATTGGGGGGGCGGCCGAGCAGTACTTC. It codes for CSVERLIGGAAEQYF.